A single T cell receptor beta chain is shown here with its context. What it recognizes is unknown. MiXCR was used by TCRdb to re-call the PCR reads. The sample includes 23,000 or so clones, 20% to 30% of them seen just once. These data come from a study of metastatic and nonmetastatic thyroid tumors. For the study at large: The authors compared repertoires across blood and tumor or nodule tissue from malignant and benign thyroid patients.

The CDR3 runs 15 residues. V dropped 5 bases and J dropped 14 bases, with 22 bases sitting between them. The germline CDR1 and CDR2 sequences are LNHNV and YYDKDF (reference sequence). The entire patient cohort was treatment-naive prior to thyroid surgery. Study-level results: Benign nodules were reported to have significantly lower TCR beta diversity than malignant thyroid tumors, in blood and tumor.

This clonotype originated in a male donor with papillary thyroid cancer or a benign thyroid nodule (not recorded which). Some clones in this sample may be carry-over from other donors' samples. Input material: tumor tissue. V usage is TRBV15 and J usage is TRBJ1-6; D is possibly TRBD1 (5 bases). The CDR3 DNA reads as TGTGCCACCAGCCGCTCCCGGGCCGCCGGGGCAACCCTCCACTTT. It encodes CATSRSRAAGATLHF.